This record looks at one TCR beta chain sequence and its context. The study ran the assay at deep level. Authors' processing steps: Junction-only sequences without quality scores were provided by ImmunoSEQ, so filtering was different. TCRdb's copy holds only in-frame clones and misses some; the assay was immunoSEQ multiplex PCR. V and J calls and clone size come straight from that table; D and trimming were deduced from the DNA. The sample shows about 2.4 million clones, 93% of them seen only once. Germline CDR1 reads GTSNPN; CDR2 reads SVGIG (reference sequence). The V end lost 4 bases, the J end lost 0 bases, and 13 bases lay between the germline ends. CDR3 length: 14 residues. None of the donors, who were healthy HIV-negative adults, had recently had acute infections or vaccinations. The data were obtained in a study of shared clonotypes between healthy human individuals.

The sequence was obtained from a man aged 18 to 35 in good health. Some clones in this sample may be carry-over from other donors' samples. Sequencing used naive CD4+ T cells from PBMCs. Subset reported: CD45RA+ positively selected. This sequence joins TRBV30 and TRBJ2-7; tentative D call: TRBD2 (5 bases). CDR3: CAWKSLGSSYEQYF. CDR3 coding DNA: TGTGCCTGGAAGTCTCTTGGGAGCTCCTACGAGCAGTACTTC.